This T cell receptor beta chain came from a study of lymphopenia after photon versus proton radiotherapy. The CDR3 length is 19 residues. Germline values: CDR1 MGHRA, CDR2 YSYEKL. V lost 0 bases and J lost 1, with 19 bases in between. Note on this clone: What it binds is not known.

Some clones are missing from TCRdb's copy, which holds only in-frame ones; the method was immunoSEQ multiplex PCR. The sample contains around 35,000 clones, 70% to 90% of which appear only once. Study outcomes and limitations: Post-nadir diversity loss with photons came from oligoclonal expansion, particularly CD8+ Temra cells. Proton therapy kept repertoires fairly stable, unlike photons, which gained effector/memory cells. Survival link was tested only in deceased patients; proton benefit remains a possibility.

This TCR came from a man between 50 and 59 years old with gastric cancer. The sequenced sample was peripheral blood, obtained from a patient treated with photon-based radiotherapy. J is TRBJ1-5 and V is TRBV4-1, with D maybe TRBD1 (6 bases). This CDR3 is CASSQDLASGDASNQPQHF. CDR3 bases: TGCGCCAGCAGCCAAGATCTTGCTTCAGGGGATGCGAGCAATCAGCCCCAGCATTTT.